The entry that follows covers one TCR beta chain sequence. The target of this receptor is not known. Base qualities were left out, and no much larger clone turns up one base away. Reading the germline V gene gives CDR1 SGDLS and CDR2 YYNGEE. V is cut back by 3 bases and J by 1 base, with 5 bases in the junction unmatched. The CDR3 goes from the cysteine to the phenylalanine over 16 residues. Only the CDR3 region is kept as DNA, spanning 48 bases read in frame from base 1. This entry belongs to a study of cytomegalovirus exposure and HLA in healthy donors listed by TCRdb under 2017. For the wider study: An earlier analysis of some 620 of the donors reported about 300 Gb of sequence data and 95 million to 140 million unique TCR beta sequences obtained from about 180 million T cells. Around 330 gigabases of sequencing data and around 85 million unique TCR sequences made up an early release that covered some 640 HLA-typed donors. Of the roughly 400 genotyped donors, 65% to 90% fell in the genetic ancestry cluster associated with self-reported Caucasian donors. The aim of the study was to test whether cataloging public T cell receptors could identify signatures of past pathogen exposure. The T cell repertoires of 670 or so subjects were profiled by immunosequencing and related to cytomegalovirus serostatus. In addition to the first cohort of 666 subjects, a separate validation cohort of 130 or so different subjects was used. High-throughput TCR immunosequencing, statistical association of individual TCRs with disease status, and machine learning were combined to predict cytomegalovirus infection status. A later analysis re-examined previously published TCR beta repertoires from over 500 donors and added high-resolution HLA genotyping to investigate patterns of TCR occurrence. Rather than using new phenotypic data, the later analysis identified candidate immune exposures from TCR beta sequences and from how often those sequences occurred across donors. To decide whether each TCR beta V gene segment behaved as functional or pseudogenic, an earlier analysis of 587 of the donors relied on high-throughput TCR beta sequencing. Donor age, sex, ethnicity and CMV serostatus were compiled alongside the repertoire data. A later genetic analysis took genome-wide SNP genotypes for about 60% of the roughly 670 donors and used that subset as a discovery cohort. Every repertoire in the discovery cohort had been generated on one and the same sequencing platform. Both class I and class II loci were covered by HLA typing, at four-digit resolution. The number of donors typed differed by locus, with about 629-640 for A, B, C, DRB1 and DQB1, around 560 for DQA1, about 610 for DPA1, and under 490 for DPB1. Five DR-DQ haplotypes were handled as single units for association and clustering, since linkage in the cohort was strong. On average, around 240,000 unique TCR beta nucleotide sequences were sequenced per donor among a few hundred genotyped donors of the cohort, with roughly 20% of those sequences being non-productive. Points the paper makes about the study in general: Compared with equally common non-associated chains, HLA-associated TCR beta chains in a later analysis were more clonally expanded and had lower generation probabilities. In a later analysis, TCR association rates were found to vary across HLA loci, with the most associated TCRs seen for DRB1 alleles and the fewest for HLA-C alleles. Assigning TCR associations to individual alleles was difficult when HLA alleles, especially DR and DQ, strongly co-occurred. A later analysis found that most CMV-associated TCR beta chains appeared HLA-restricted, with HLA associations seemingly driven largely by CMV exposure. Because some donors lacked HLA typing at each locus, the association tests relied only on the typed subset. A further reported finding was that TCR beta sequences accurately predicted the HLA-A and HLA-B alleles for most subjects in the first cohort. A later analysis associated 16,951 TCR beta sequences with specific HLA alleles at a false discovery rate of 0.05. This cohort had only TCR beta chains sequenced, and the lack of alpha or paired-chain data limited which features could be detected. In a later analysis, several top co-occurrence clusters were reported to appear linked to parvovirus B19, influenza, CMV and Epstein-Barr virus. A few of the identified cytomegalovirus-associated TCR beta chains were confirmed in vitro to be specific for cytomegalovirus antigens. A group of highly shared sequence variants was considered likely to be a technical artifact of the sequencing pipeline. It was suggested by the authors that the approach could potentially be generalized to other disease states and immunological phenotypes. According to a later genetic analysis, donors in an Asian-associated ancestry cluster had fewer N-insertions in productive TCRs than the approximately 670-donor mean. A total of 150 or so TCR beta chains were listed by the study as associated with cytomegalovirus. Because the 87-base-pair reads could not distinguish some IMGT-functional V segments, including TRBV6-2 and TRBV6-3, those segments were excluded. The earlier analysis of some 560 of the donors excluded roughly 16 rarely observed V segments, including chromosome 9 orphons, because counts were too low. Immune exposure information for the cohort was limited to CMV serostatus. Sequencing depth was assumed to be roughly uniform across donors in the presence/absence analyses, though that assumption may not hold. Correlated functional status among segregating V segments might reflect linkage disequilibrium, but an unknown experimental factor could not be ruled out. In an earlier analysis of about 600 of the donors, most TCR beta V segments appeared in productive rearrangements about 87% or about 30% of the time, broadly matching IMGT annotations. V-gene and J-gene trimming of TCR beta chains was associated with a missense DCLRE1C variant in a later genetic analysis, and the association was replicated in an independent cohort. Across donors, most TCR sequences were observed very rarely, whereas some public TCRs were present in many individuals. Cytomegalovirus status was reported to be diagnosed by the classifier with high specificity and sensitivity in both the original and validation cohorts.

The method was the immunoSEQ multiplex PCR assay. A mixture of 60 forward primers for TCR Vbeta segments and 13 reverse primers for TCR Jbeta segments was used in the multiplex PCR. Amplification of the CDR3 region of rearranged TCR beta genes was performed with a multiplex PCR assay on genomic DNA. The Illumina HiSeq System was used to sequence the amplified TCR beta libraries as 87-base-pair reads. Per the authors' processing: In a later analysis, 80 million or so unique TCR beta chains were counted across the 650 to 700 repertoires, and roughly 11 million of these chains were shared by at least two donors. Raw reads were error-corrected and collapsed into unique sequences with a nearest-neighbor algorithm that merged closely related sequences to remove PCR and sequencing errors. To assign V, D and J gene segments, CDR3 sequences were aligned to IMGT reference sequences. For a sequence to be retained, a match of at least six nucleotides to both a V gene segment and a J gene segment was required. A rearrangement counted as productive if the CDR3 had no stop codons and remained in frame with V and J, and every other rearrangement counted as non-productive. Following IMGT convention, CDR3 was defined as the stretch from the second conserved V-encoded cysteine up to the conserved J-encoded phenylalanine. Sequences without an unambiguous match to a single V gene segment were excluded from the earlier analysis of 587 of the donors. An earlier analysis of several hundred of the donors called V segments functional above 56.7% productive rearrangements and segregating when the between-donor standard deviation exceeded 5%. A statistical classification framework was developed to diagnose cytomegalovirus status using the catalog of TCR beta chain sequences. In a later analysis, TCR nucleotide sequences were compared against IMGT/GENE-DB human TR gene sequences so that V and J genes could be assigned. The TCRdist pipeline was used in a later analysis to assign CDR3 sequences and most-parsimonious VDJ recombination scenarios. In a later analysis, each TCR beta chain was defined by its CDR3 amino acid sequence together with its V-gene family, and reads lacking a unique V-gene family were excluded. To address suspected cross-contamination and a sequencing artifact, a later analysis removed roughly 580 highly shared, low-generation-probability nucleotide sequences. In a later analysis, a clonal expansion index was calculated for each public chain from normalized within-repertoire ranks of inferred template counts. Generation probabilities in a later analysis came from a VDJ recombination model fitted to out-of-frame rearrangements, and those results were checked against IGoR. In a later analysis, hypergeometric tests were used to score TCR-TCR, TCR-HLA and TCR-CMV co-occurrence, with a repertoire-size bias correction applied to TCR pairs. False discovery rates were estimated in a later analysis by permuting HLA or CMV assignments 20 times. In a later analysis, co-occurring TCRs were grouped with DBSCAN, and TCRdist sequence similarity was added when clustering was performed within HLA-allele-positive subsets. Repertoires with fewer than 30,000 or more than 120,000 public chains were left out of co-occurrence clustering, as were about 5 repertoires with anomalous nucleotide sharing. TCRdb obtained this table from immuneACCESS and retained in-frame rearrangements with V and J assigned. These tables miss some clones; where compared with another copy, unresolved V genes account for less than half of the shortfall, and the remainder is unexplained. Clonal size and the V and J genes are those of that table, whereas D and trimming came from the DNA. The sample table lists more than 150,000 clones, about 81% of them with a count of one. 2.1% of the sample comes from the top ten.

In total, 630 or so healthy bone marrow donors made up the cohort. All cohort members were sampled while nominally healthy, although unrecorded immune exposures were likely present. The donor tested CMV seropositive and was one of the 289 seropositive cohort members. A peripheral blood sample was provided by each donor, and peripheral blood mononuclear cells were used for TCR beta sequencing. The Qiagen DNeasy Blood Extraction Kit was used to extract genomic DNA from the blood cell samples. The specimen sequenced was PBMCs. The origin of this receptor is a young woman in good health and CMV-seropositive. The chain joins TRBV9 to TRBJ1-5; 9 bases in the middle match TRBD1. The CDR3 here reads CASSGGDRESNQPQHF. The DNA sequence is as follows: TGTGCCAGCAGCGGTGGGGACAGGGAAAGCAATCAGCCCCAGCATTTT.